This T cell receptor beta chain was obtained from a study of CD8 T cells in ankylosing spondylitis. Overall study results and limits: In ankylosing spondylitis blood, a motif of roughly eight highly homologous TCR beta variants appeared characteristic.

The CDR3 is made up of 14 amino acids. Trimming left V 5 bases short and J 6 bases short, with 16 bases between. Germline assignment: CDR1 MDHEN and CDR2 SYDVKM. TCRdb called the 5' RACE reads again in MiXCR, with one record for every CDR3 protein. Found here are about 280,000 distinct CDR3 sequences, around 18% of them singletons; the top ten hold about 8%. For this clonotype: Its specificity is not known.

The chain is built from TRBV28 and TRBJ1-1, with a tentative D call TRBD1 (6 bases). Sequenced: blood, either unsorted or a sorted T cell fraction (not recorded which). This sequence was found in a male donor with ankylosing spondylitis or in good health (not recorded which). Here the CDR3 DNA reads TGTGCCAGCAGTATGGGGGCTTCGAGACCTGAAGCTTTCTTT. Translating it yields CASSMGASRPEAFF.